The rows below give T cell receptor beta chains drawn from one sample of a study of blood T cell repertoires in COVID-19. TCRdb's copy holds only in-frame clones and misses some; the assay was immunoSEQ multiplex PCR. The sample yields roughly 200,000 clones, more than 80% seen once. Sequences were obtained from peripheral blood. These receptors were taken from an older woman with acute or convalescent COVID-19. The CDR3 runs from the conserved cysteine through the conserved F or W. Each record gives: V gene, D gene, J gene, clone size, CDR3 protein, CDR3 DNA. The D gene is left open where the match is weak. Not every row has a clone size; where given, it reads once, few, many or a size class.

V: TRBV11-2; D: TRBD2; J: TRBJ2-2; size: once; CDR3: CASRPPGLAYRYTGELFF; DNA: TGTGCCAGCAGACCTCCGGGACTAGCTTATCGATACACCGGGGAGCTGTTTTTT
V: TRBV19; D: TRBD1; J: TRBJ1-5; size: .; CDR3: CASRHLQGDQPQHF; DNA: TGTGCCAGTAGGCACCTCCAGGGGGATCAGCCCCAGCATTTT
V: TRBV15; D: TRBD2; J: TRBJ2-1; size: .; CDR3: CATSILAGQQFF; DNA: TGTGCCACCAGCATTCTAGCGGGGCAGCAGTTCTTC
V: TRBV2; D: .; J: TRBJ2-7; size: .; CDR3: CASSGDNEQYF; DNA: TGTGCCAGCAGTGGGGACAACGAGCAGTACTTC
V: TRBV19; D: TRBD2; J: TRBJ2-1; size: .; CDR3: CATLRLGGGGEQFF; DNA: TGTGCCACCCTACGGCTGGGCGGGGGGGGTGAGCAGTTCTTC
V: TRBV3-1/TRBV3-2; D: .; J: TRBJ2-7; size: .; CDR3: CASSQVLSYEQYF; DNA: TGTGCCAGCAGCCAAGTTCTGAGCTACGAGCAGTACTTC
V: TRBV20-1; D: .; J: TRBJ2-1; size: .; CDR3: CSARRGGEQFF; DNA: TGCAGTGCTAGGAGGGGGGGTGAGCAGTTCTTC
V: TRBV2; D: TRBD1; J: TRBJ1-4; size: .; CDR3: CASSFQGAGEKLFF; DNA: TGTGCCAGTAGCTTCCAGGGGGCCGGGGAAAAACTGTTTTTT
V: TRBV3-1/TRBV3-2; D: TRBD2; J: TRBJ2-1; size: .; CDR3: CASSLYGRTSGSNEQFF; DNA: TGTGCCAGCAGCCTCTATGGCAGGACTAGCGGGAGTAATGAGCAGTTCTTC
V: TRBV3-1/TRBV3-2; D: .; J: TRBJ1-4; size: .; CDR3: CASSQGPTVGEKLFF; DNA: TGTGCCAGCAGCCAAGGTCCCACTGTCGGTGAAAAACTGTTTTTT
V: TRBV11-2; D: .; J: TRBJ2-2; size: .; CDR3: CASSGDISNTGELFF; DNA: TGTGCCAGCAGCGGGGACATTTCAAACACCGGGGAGCTGTTTTTT
V: TRBV3-1/TRBV3-2; D: .; J: TRBJ1-1; size: few; CDR3: CASRRKQNTEAFF; DNA: TGTGCCAGCAGACGAAAACAAAACACTGAAGCTTTCTTT
V: TRBV15; D: .; J: TRBJ2-2; size: .; CDR3: CATSRARTDTGELFF; DNA: TGTGCCACCAGCAGAGCCCGGACAGACACCGGGGAGCTGTTTTTT
V: TRBV27; D: .; J: TRBJ2-2; size: .; CDR3: CASSPSVWGGGTGELFF; DNA: TGTGCCAGCAGTCCTTCGGTTTGGGGAGGGGGAACCGGGGAGCTGTTTTTT
V: TRBV20-1; D: .; J: TRBJ2-3; size: .; CDR3: CSARRDTQYF; DNA: TGCAGTGCTAGGAGGGATACGCAGTATTTT
V: TRBV19; D: .; J: TRBJ1-6; size: .; CDR3: CASSIVPNSPLHF; DNA: TGTGCCAGTAGTATTGTTCCGAATTCACCCCTCCACTTT
V: TRBV5-4; D: TRBD2; J: TRBJ2-7; size: few; CDR3: CASSRGTSPEQYF; DNA: TGTGCCAGCAGCCGCGGGACTAGCCCCGAGCAGTACTTC
V: TRBV11-1; D: TRBD1; J: TRBJ2-1; size: .; CDR3: CASSPDRIYNEQFF; DNA: TGTGCCAGCAGCCCGGACAGGATTTACAATGAGCAGTTCTTC
V: TRBV28; D: TRBD2; J: TRBJ2-1; size: .; CDR3: CASISGAPGNEQFF; DNA: TGTGCCAGCATTAGCGGGGCCCCTGGCAATGAGCAGTTCTTC
V: TRBV18; D: TRBD1; J: TRBJ1-2; size: .; CDR3: CASSPDRVVSGYTF; DNA: TGTGCCAGCTCACCTGACAGGGTAGTCTCGGGCTACACCTTC
V: TRBV28; D: TRBD1; J: TRBJ2-6; size: .; CDR3: CARDSRDRSSGANVLTF; DNA: TGTGCCAGAGACTCTCGGGACAGGAGCTCTGGGGCCAACGTCCTGACTTTC
V: TRBV6-6; D: .; J: TRBJ1-5; size: .; CDR3: CASLGRNLGQPQHF; DNA: TGTGCCAGCCTAGGGAGGAATCTAGGACAGCCCCAGCATTTT
V: TRBV5-1; D: TRBD1; J: TRBJ1-1; size: .; CDR3: CASSSRQGNTEAFF; DNA: TGCGCCAGCAGCTCCCGACAGGGTAACACTGAAGCTTTCTTT
V: TRBV10-3; D: .; J: TRBJ1-2; size: .; CDR3: CAISANRDIYYGYTF; DNA: TGTGCCATCAGTGCCAACAGGGACATCTACTATGGCTACACCTTC
V: TRBV28; D: TRBD1; J: TRBJ2-7; size: .; CDR3: CASSLSGTGLYEQYF; DNA: TGTGCCAGCAGTTTAAGCGGGACAGGGCTCTACGAGCAGTACTTC
V: TRBV28; D: .; J: TRBJ2-5; size: .; CDR3: CASKAGQETQYF; DNA: TGTGCCAGCAAAGCAGGCCAAGAGACCCAGTACTTC
V: TRBV7-3; D: TRBD2; J: TRBJ2-2; size: .; CDR3: CASSPRLAGGSGELFF; DNA: TGTGCCAGCAGCCCTCGACTAGCGGGAGGTTCCGGGGAGCTGTTTTTT
V: TRBV5-4; D: .; J: TRBJ1-2; size: .; CDR3: CASGPPDRMNYGYTF; DNA: TGTGCCAGCGGGCCCCCAGACAGGATGAACTATGGCTACACCTTC
V: TRBV5-1; D: TRBD1; J: TRBJ2-3; size: .; CDR3: CASSSGQVGFTDTQYF; DNA: TGCGCCAGCAGCTCTGGACAGGTGGGGTTCACAGATACGCAGTATTTT
V: TRBV7-2; D: TRBD1; J: TRBJ1-1; size: .; CDR3: CASSSDRGFGAFF; DNA: TGTGCCAGCAGCTCGGACAGGGGGTTCGGTGCTTTCTTT
V: TRBV27; D: TRBD2; J: TRBJ2-7; size: few; CDR3: CASSSQRAGGSREQYF; DNA: TGTGCCAGCAGTTCCCAAAGGGCGGGAGGGTCCAGGGAGCAGTACTTC
V: TRBV11-2; D: TRBD2; J: TRBJ2-4; size: once; CDR3: CASSLSREGIQYF; DNA: TGTGCCAGCAGCTTGAGCAGGGAGGGCATTCAGTACTTC
V: TRBV11-3; D: .; J: TRBJ2-1; size: once; CDR3: CASSLVTESNEQFF; DNA: TGTGCCAGCAGCTTAGTTACGGAGAGCAATGAGCAGTTCTTC
V: TRBV11-2; D: .; J: TRBJ2-3; size: .; CDR3: CASSFMTDTQYF; DNA: TGTGCCAGCAGTTTTATGACAGATACGCAGTATTTT
V: TRBV12-5; D: TRBD2; J: TRBJ2-3; size: .; CDR3: CASGLGLAADTQYF; DNA: TGTGCTAGTGGTTTGGGGCTAGCGGCAGATACGCAGTATTTT
V: TRBV5-1; D: TRBD2; J: TRBJ2-7; size: .; CDR3: CASSLTSGAYEQYF; DNA: TGCGCCAGCAGCTTAACTAGCGGAGCCTACGAGCAGTACTTC
V: TRBV7-8; D: TRBD1; J: TRBJ1-1; size: .; CDR3: CASGGDRGTEAFF; DNA: TGTGCCAGCGGGGGGGACAGGGGCACTGAAGCTTTCTTT
V: TRBV28; D: TRBD1; J: TRBJ2-7; size: .; CDR3: CASSSRGPYEQYF; DNA: TGTGCCAGCAGTTCCAGGGGGCCCTACGAGCAGTACTTC
V: TRBV6-1; D: TRBD1; J: TRBJ1-5; size: .; CDR3: CASSEGGQGNQPQHF; DNA: TGTGCCAGCAGTGAGGGGGGACAGGGCAATCAGCCCCAGCATTTT
V: TRBV6-1; D: .; J: TRBJ1-5; size: .; CDR3: CASSESFPSNQPQHF; DNA: TGTGCCAGCAGTGAGAGCTTTCCTAGCAATCAGCCCCAGCATTTT
V: TRBV6-5; D: .; J: TRBJ2-3; size: .; CDR3: CASSSRADTQYF; DNA: TGTGCCAGCAGCTCAAGAGCAGATACGCAGTATTTT
V: TRBV10-3; D: TRBD2; J: TRBJ2-7; size: .; CDR3: CAISESSGISYEQYF; DNA: TGTGCCATCAGTGAGTCGAGCGGGATATCCTACGAGCAGTACTTC
V: TRBV3-1/TRBV3-2; D: .; J: TRBJ2-1; size: .; CDR3: CASSQDARANVEQFF; DNA: TGTGCCAGCAGCCAAGACGCGCGGGCGAACGTTGAGCAGTTCTTC
V: TRBV6-5; D: .; J: TRBJ2-1; size: .; CDR3: CASSYLRTQGEQFF; DNA: TGTGCCAGCAGTTATTTGCGGACACAGGGTGAGCAGTTCTTC
V: TRBV19; D: .; J: TRBJ1-6; size: .; CDR3: CASTLRGNNSPLHF; DNA: TGTGCCAGTACCCTAAGGGGAAATAATTCACCCCTCCACTTT
V: TRBV7-9; D: TRBD1; J: TRBJ1-4; size: .; CDR3: CASSRDRVNEKLFF; DNA: TGTGCCAGCAGTCGGGACAGGGTTAATGAAAAACTGTTTTTT
V: TRBV19; D: TRBD1; J: TRBJ1-6; size: .; CDR3: CASSSRTGGNNSPLHF; DNA: TGTGCCAGTAGTTCCAGGACAGGGGGCAATAATTCACCCCTCCACTTT
V: TRBV29-1; D: TRBD1; J: TRBJ1-1; size: few; CDR3: CSVPTGVRGNTEAFF; DNA: TGCAGCGTACCAACAGGGGTCCGTGGGAACACTGAAGCTTTCTTT
V: TRBV6-1; D: .; J: TRBJ1-5; size: .; CDR3: CASSEATVFQPQHF; DNA: TGTGCCAGCAGTGAAGCTACAGTATTTCAGCCCCAGCATTTT
V: TRBV19; D: TRBD2; J: TRBJ2-3; size: .; CDR3: CASSKTSGRLSTDTQYF; DNA: TGTGCCAGTAGTAAGACTAGCGGGAGGCTTAGCACAGATACGCAGTATTTT
V: TRBV25-1; D: TRBD2; J: TRBJ2-1; size: .; CDR3: CASSEPGVAGVYEQFF; DNA: TGTGCCAGCAGTGAACCCGGAGTAGCGGGAGTATATGAGCAGTTCTTC
V: TRBV6-5; D: TRBD1; J: TRBJ1-6; size: few; CDR3: CASQPTAGGASPLHF; DNA: TGTGCCAGCCAACCCACGGCAGGGGGCGCTTCACCCCTCCACTTT
V: TRBV5-5; D: .; J: TRBJ1-5; size: .; CDR3: CASSPGGGMGNQPQHF; DNA: TGTGCCAGCAGCCCGGGAGGGGGGATGGGCAATCAGCCCCAGCATTTT